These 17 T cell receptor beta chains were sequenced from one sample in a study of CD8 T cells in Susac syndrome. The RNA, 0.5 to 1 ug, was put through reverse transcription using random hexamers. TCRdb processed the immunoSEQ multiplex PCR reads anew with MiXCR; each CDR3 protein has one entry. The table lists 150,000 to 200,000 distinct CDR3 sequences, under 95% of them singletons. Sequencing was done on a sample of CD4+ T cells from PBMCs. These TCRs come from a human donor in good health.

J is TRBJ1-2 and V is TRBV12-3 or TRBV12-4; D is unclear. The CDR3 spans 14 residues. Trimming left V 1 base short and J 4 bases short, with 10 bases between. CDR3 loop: CASSLEADLYGYTF. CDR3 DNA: TGTGCCAGCAGTTTAGAGGCAGATCTCTATGGCTACACCTTC.

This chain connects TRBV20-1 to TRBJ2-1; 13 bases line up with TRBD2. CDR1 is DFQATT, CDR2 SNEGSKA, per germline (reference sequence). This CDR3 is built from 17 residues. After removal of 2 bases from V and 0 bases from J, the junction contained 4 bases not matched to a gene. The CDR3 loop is CSARRLAGGTSYNEQFF. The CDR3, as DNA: TGCAGTGCTAGACGACTAGCGGGGGGAACCTCCTACAATGAGCAGTTCTTC.

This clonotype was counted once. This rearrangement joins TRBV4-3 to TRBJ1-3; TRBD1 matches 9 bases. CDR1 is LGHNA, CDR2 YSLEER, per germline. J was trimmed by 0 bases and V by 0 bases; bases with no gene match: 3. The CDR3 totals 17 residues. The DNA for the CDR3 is TGCGCCAGCAGCCAAGATCTACAGGGGGCCTCTGGAAACACCATATATTTT. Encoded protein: CASSQDLQGASGNTIYF.

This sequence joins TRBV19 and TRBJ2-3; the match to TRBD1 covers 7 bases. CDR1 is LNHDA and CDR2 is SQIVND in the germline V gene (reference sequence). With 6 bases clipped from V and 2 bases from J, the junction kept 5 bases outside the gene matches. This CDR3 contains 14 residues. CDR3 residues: CASRGQLYTDTQYF. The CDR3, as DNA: TGTGCCAGTAGGGGACAGCTTTACACAGATACGCAGTATTTT.

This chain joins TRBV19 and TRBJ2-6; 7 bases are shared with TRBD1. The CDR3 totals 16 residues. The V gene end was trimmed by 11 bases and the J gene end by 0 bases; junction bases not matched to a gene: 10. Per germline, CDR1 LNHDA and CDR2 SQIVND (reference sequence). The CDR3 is CAGHPGQTSGANVLTF. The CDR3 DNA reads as TGTGCCGGCCACCCGGGACAGACCTCTGGGGCCAACGTCCTGACTTTC.

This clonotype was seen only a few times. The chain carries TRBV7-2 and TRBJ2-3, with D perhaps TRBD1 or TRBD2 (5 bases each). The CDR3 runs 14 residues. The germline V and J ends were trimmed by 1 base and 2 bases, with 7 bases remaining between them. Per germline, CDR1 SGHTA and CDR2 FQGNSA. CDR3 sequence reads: CASSLGGTTDTQYF. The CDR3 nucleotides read TGTGCCAGCAGCTTAGGAGGGACCACAGATACGCAGTATTTT.

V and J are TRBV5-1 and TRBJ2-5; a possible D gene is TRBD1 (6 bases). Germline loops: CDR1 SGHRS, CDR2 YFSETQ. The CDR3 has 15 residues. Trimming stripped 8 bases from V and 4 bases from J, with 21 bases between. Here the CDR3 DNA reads TGCGCCAGTACCAGAGCAGGGGCGGCTGGAGAGACCCAGTACTTC. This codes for CASTRAGAAGETQYF. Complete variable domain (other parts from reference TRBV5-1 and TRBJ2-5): KAGVTQTPRYLIKTRGQQVTLSCSPISGHRSVSWYQQTPGQGLQFLFEYFSETQRNKGNFPGRFSGRQFSNSRSEMNVSTLELGDSALYLCASTRAGAAGETQYFGPGTRLLVL.

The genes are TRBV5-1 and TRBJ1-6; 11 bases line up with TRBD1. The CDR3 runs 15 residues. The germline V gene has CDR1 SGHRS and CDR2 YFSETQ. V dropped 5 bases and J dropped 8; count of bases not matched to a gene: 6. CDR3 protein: CASRTPGQGDSPLHF. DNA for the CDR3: TGCGCCAGCAGGACACCGGGACAGGGGGATTCACCCCTCCACTTT.

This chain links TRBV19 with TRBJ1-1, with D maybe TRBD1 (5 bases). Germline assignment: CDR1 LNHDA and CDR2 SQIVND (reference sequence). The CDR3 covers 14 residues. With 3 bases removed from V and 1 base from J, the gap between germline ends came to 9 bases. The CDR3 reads CASSIVTANTEAFF. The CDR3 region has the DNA TGTGCCAGTAGTATCGTGACAGCGAACACTGAAGCTTTCTTT.

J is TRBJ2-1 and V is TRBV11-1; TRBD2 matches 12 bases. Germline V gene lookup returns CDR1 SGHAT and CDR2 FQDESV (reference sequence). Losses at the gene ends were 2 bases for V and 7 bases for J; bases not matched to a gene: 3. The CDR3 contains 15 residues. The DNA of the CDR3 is TGTGCCAGCAGCTTAAAAACTAGCGGGGGGAATGAGCAGTTCTTC. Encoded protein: CASSLKTSGGNEQFF.

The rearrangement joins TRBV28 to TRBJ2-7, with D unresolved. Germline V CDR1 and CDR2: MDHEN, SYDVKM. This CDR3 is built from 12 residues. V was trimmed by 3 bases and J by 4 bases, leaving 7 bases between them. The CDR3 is CASSLGVYEQYF. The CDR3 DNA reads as TGTGCCAGCAGTTTGGGTGTTTACGAGCAGTACTTC.

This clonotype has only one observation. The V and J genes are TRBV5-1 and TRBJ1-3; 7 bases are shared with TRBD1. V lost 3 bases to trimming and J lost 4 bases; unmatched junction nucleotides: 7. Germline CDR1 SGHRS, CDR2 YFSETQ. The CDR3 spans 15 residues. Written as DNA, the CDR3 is TGCGCCAGCAGCTCGGAGACAGGGCAAGGAAACACCATATATTTT. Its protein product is CASSSETGQGNTIYF.

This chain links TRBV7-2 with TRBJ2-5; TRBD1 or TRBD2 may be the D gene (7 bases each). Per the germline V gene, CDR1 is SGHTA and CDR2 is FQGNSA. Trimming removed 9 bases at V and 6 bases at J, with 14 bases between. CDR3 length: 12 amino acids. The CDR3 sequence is CASREGAKTQYF. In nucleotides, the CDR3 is TGTGCCAGTAGGGAGGGGGCGAAGACCCAGTACTTC.

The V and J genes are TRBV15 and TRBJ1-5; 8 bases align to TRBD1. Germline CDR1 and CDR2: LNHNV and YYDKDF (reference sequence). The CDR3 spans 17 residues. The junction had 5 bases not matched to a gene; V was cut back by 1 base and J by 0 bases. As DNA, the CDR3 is TGTGCCACCAGCAGAGCGAGGACAGGGAGTAGCAATCAGCCCCAGCATTTT. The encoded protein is CATSRARTGSSNQPQHF.

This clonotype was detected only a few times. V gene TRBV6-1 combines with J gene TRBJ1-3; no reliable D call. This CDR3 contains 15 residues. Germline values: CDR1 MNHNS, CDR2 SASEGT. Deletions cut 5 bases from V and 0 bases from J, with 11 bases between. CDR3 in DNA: TGTGCCAGCAGTACACTCCCGGACTCTGGAAACACCATATATTTT. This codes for CASSTLPDSGNTIYF.

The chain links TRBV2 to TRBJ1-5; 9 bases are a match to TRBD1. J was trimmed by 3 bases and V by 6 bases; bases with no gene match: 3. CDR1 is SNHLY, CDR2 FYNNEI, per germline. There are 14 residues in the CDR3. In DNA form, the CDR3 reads TGTGCCAGCAGCCGGACAGGGGACAATCAGCCCCAGCATTTT. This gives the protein CASSRTGDNQPQHF.

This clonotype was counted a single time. In DNA form, the CDR3 reads TGTGCCAGTGCCGGCTGGCCCGGTGGCTACACCTTC. Translation: CASAGWPGGYTF. The chain uses TRBV7-8 and TRBJ1-2; D is ambiguous. Germline values: CDR1 SGHVS, CDR2 FQNEAQ. CDR3 length: 12 amino acids. Trimming removed 9 bases from V and 7 bases from J, with 15 bases in between.